This entry lists 18 T cell receptor beta chains sequenced from one sample in a study of blood T cell repertoires in COVID-19. This table comes from immunoSEQ multiplex PCR, and its TCRdb copy is limited to in-frame clones, with some not included. The data hold 85,000 to 100,000 clones, with 86% observed a single time. The sequenced sample consisted of peripheral blood. The source is a man aged 50 or older with active or convalescent COVID-19.

The chain links TRBV7-8 to TRBJ2-1; possible D gene TRBD2, 6 bases. The CDR3 sequence is 13 residues long. Germline CDR1 reads SGHVS; CDR2 reads FQNEAQ. The V gene lost 2 bases and the J gene lost 6 bases, with 8 bases spanning the gap. The CDR3 bases are TGTGCCAGCAGCTTACTGGAGGGCAATGAGCAGTTCTTC. Encoded protein: CASSLLEGNEQFF.

The rearrangement joins TRBV7-2 to TRBJ1-2; no definite D call. In germline, CDR1 is SGHTA, CDR2 FQGNSA. V lost 5 bases to trimming and J lost 8 bases, with 15 bases between them. CDR3 length equals 13 residues. CDR3 region: CASSHQEQRGYTF. CDR3 nucleotide sequence: TGTGCCAGCAGCCACCAAGAGCAACGCGGCTACACCTTC. Drawing the rest from reference TRBV7-2 and TRBJ1-2, the complete variable domain is GAGVSQSPSNKVTEKGKDVELRCDPISGHTALYWYRQSLGQGLEFLIYFQGNSAPDKSGLPSDRFSAERTGGSVSTLTIQRTQQEDSAVYLCASSHQEQRGYTFGSGTRLTVV.

This sequence joins TRBV9 and TRBJ2-3; TRBD2 aligns across 7 bases. The trim removed 3 bases at V and 2 bases at J, leaving 18 bases unmatched. The CDR3 spans 19 residues. CDR1 and CDR2 from the germline V gene are SGDLS and YYNGEE. The CDR3 here is CASSAGAGGASGLTDTQYF. As DNA, the CDR3 is TGTGCCAGCAGCGCCGGGGCTGGTGGGGCTAGCGGCCTCACAGATACGCAGTATTTT. The full variable domain, with the rest looked up from reference TRBV9 and TRBJ2-3, is DSGVTQTPKHLITATGQRVTLRCSPRSGDLSVYWYQQSLDQGLQFLIQYYNGEERAKGNILERFSAQQFPDLHSELNLSSLELGDSALYFCASSAGAGGASGLTDTQYFGPGTRLTVL.

The chain joins TRBV19 to TRBJ2-3; D might be TRBD1 (5 bases). Trimming took 5 bases from V and 0 from J, leaving 21 bases between them. The CDR3 is made up of 18 amino acids. Germline lookup yields CDR1 LNHDA and CDR2 SQIVND (reference sequence). Here the CDR3 reads CASSFWTTPSPSTDTQYF. CDR3 coding DNA: TGTGCCAGTAGTTTCTGGACAACTCCGAGTCCCAGCACAGATACGCAGTATTTT.

The gene calls are TRBV18 and TRBJ2-5; maybe TRBD2 (7 bases). Deletions cut 1 base from V and 5 bases from J, with 17 bases between. Germline V gives CDR1 KGHSH, CDR2 LQKENI. The CDR3 has 16 residues. CDR3 amino acids: CASSPQQGGSWETQYF. Written as DNA, the CDR3 is TGTGCCAGCTCACCACAACAGGGAGGGTCATGGGAGACCCAGTACTTC.

The chain joins TRBV10-3 to TRBJ2-7; tentative D call: TRBD2 (6 bases). The CDR3 is made up of 15 amino acids. Trimming stripped 5 bases from V and 1 base from J, with 15 bases between. Germline V gene data show CDR1 as ENHRY and CDR2 as SYGVKD. CDR3 DNA sequence: TGTGCCATCAGTACGGGACTCCTCAGTTCCTACGAGCAGTACTTC. Protein sequence: CAISTGLLSSYEQYF.

This chain links TRBV6-5 with TRBJ2-2; D not certain. Germline CDR1 is MNHEY and CDR2 is SVGAGI. The CDR3 consists of 12 residues. Trimming pared 6 bases from V and 4 bases from J, leaving 6 bases between. CDR3 coding DNA: TGTGCCAGCAGAGAGAGCACCGGGGAGCTGTTTTTT. This gives the protein CASRESTGELFF.

This clone was seen once. V and J are TRBV5-1 and TRBJ1-3; D not certain. The CDR3 loop spans 15 amino acids. Trimming left V 1 base short and J 0 bases short, with 8 bases between. Germline V gives CDR1 SGHRS, CDR2 YFSETQ. In DNA form, the CDR3 reads TGCGCCAGCAGCTTGAACAGCGGCTCTGGAAACACCATATATTTT. It yields the protein CASSLNSGSGNTIYF.

CDR3 protein: CASSITAGGQPGYNEQFF. For the CDR3, the DNA is TGTGCCAGTAGTATTACTGCGGGAGGCCAGCCCGGATACAATGAGCAGTTCTTC. The rearrangement uses TRBV19 and TRBJ2-1; 8 nucleotides agree with TRBD2. Trimming cost V 3 bases and J 4 bases; bases outside gene matches: 14. The CDR3 loop spans 18 amino acids. Germline loops: CDR1 LNHDA, CDR2 SQIVND (reference sequence).

J is TRBJ1-4 and V is TRBV7-9, with D possibly being TRBD1 (6 bases). CDR1 SEHNR and CDR2 FQNEAQ come from the germline V gene (reference sequence). Trimming shortened V by 3 bases and J by 7 bases, and 12 bases separated the two germline ends. This CDR3 spans 14 amino acids. The CDR3 here is CASSLQGIGEKLFF. In DNA form, the CDR3 reads TGTGCCAGCAGCTTGCAGGGGATTGGTGAAAAACTGTTTTTT.

This clone was seen once. V and J are TRBV3-1 (or the pseudogene TRBV3-2) and TRBJ1-5; tentative D call: TRBD1 (6 bases). The CDR3 has 18 amino acids. The germline V gene encodes CDR1 LGHDT and CDR2 YNNKEL (reference sequence). Trimming cost V 7 bases and J 1 base, with 23 bases left between them. The CDR3 DNA is TGTGCCAGCAACATGACCGAATTTTCAGGGGTGAGCAATCAGCCCCAGCATTTT. Its protein is CASNMTEFSGVSNQPQHF.

Here the CDR3 DNA reads TGCAGCGCGATCGAAACCCCACGGGGTGAAGCTTTCTTT. It specifies CSAIETPRGEAFF. The V and J genes are TRBV29-1 and TRBJ1-1; D is ambiguous. The V gene's germline CDR1 is SQVTM and CDR2 ANQGSEA. Deletions cut 7 bases from V and 7 bases from J, with 19 bases between. This CDR3 is 13 amino acids long.

The chain recombines TRBV28 with TRBJ2-5; 12 bases match TRBD1. The V and J ends lost 6 bases and 6 bases, in that order; junction bases with no gene match: 11. Germline CDR1 and CDR2: MDHEN and SYDVKM. CDR3 size: 16 residues. The CDR3 bases are TGTGCCAGCAGCCCAACCGGGACAGGGGGCGCGAAGACCCAGTACTTC. As protein: CASSPTGTGGAKTQYF.

CDR3 nucleotides: TGTGCCAGCTCTACGGGACTAGCGGAGGGCGAGCAGTACTTC. Encoded protein: CASSTGLAEGEQYF. This chain joins TRBV18 and TRBJ2-7; 11 nucleotides align to TRBD2. Germline lookup yields CDR1 KGHSH and CDR2 LQKENI. The junction had 7 bases not matched to a gene; V was cut back by 6 bases and J by 6 bases. CDR3 size: 14 residues.

The CDR3 sequence: CASSLDGVTDTQYF. The CDR3 nucleotides are TGTGCCAGCAGCTTGGACGGAGTCACAGATACGCAGTATTTT. The chain employs TRBV5-8 and TRBJ2-3; D not certain. The germline CDR1 and CDR2 sequences are SGHTS and YDEGEE. There are 14 residues in the CDR3. Deletions cut 0 bases from V and 2 bases from J, with 7 bases between.

This CDR3 is CASSQSRGSGTGNSPLHF. The CDR3 DNA reads TGTGCCAGCAGCCAGAGTCGCGGCTCCGGGACAGGAAATTCACCCCTCCACTTT. The rearrangement links TRBV3-1 (or the pseudogene TRBV3-2) to TRBJ1-6; 8 nucleotides line up with TRBD1. J lost 7 bases, V lost 3 bases, and 14 bases had no gene match. CDR3 length equals 18 residues. Germline V CDR1 and CDR2: LGHDT, YNNKEL (reference sequence).

The chain has TRBV5-4 and TRBJ1-3; D is unclear. V gave up 5 bases and J gave up 0 bases, with 15 bases separating them. The CDR3 extends over 16 amino acids. Per germline, CDR1 SGHNT and CDR2 YYREEE (reference sequence). CDR3 amino acids: CASSRDPDLSGNTIYF. CDR3 in DNA: TGTGCCAGCAGTCGGGATCCGGACCTCTCTGGAAACACCATATATTTT. Looking up the rest from reference TRBV5-4 and TRBJ1-3 gives the full variable domain: ETGVTQSPTHLIKTRGQQVTLRCSSQSGHNTVSWYQQALGQGPQFIFQYYREEENGRGNFPPRFSGLQFPNYSSELNVNALELDDSALYLCASSRDPDLSGNTIYFGEGSWLTVV.

The J gene is TRBJ2-2, the V gene TRBV6-2 or TRBV6-3; 10 bases match TRBD2. The CDR3 extends over 15 amino acids. Trimming at V came to 6 bases and at J to 7 bases, leaving 8 bases not matched to a gene. Germline loops: CDR1 MNHEY, CDR2 SVGEGT. The DNA for the CDR3 is TGTGCCAGCAGCCGTAGCGGGGGGCATGGCGGGGAGCTGTTTTTT. Translation gives CASSRSGGHGGELFF.